A selection of T cell receptor beta chains follows, all from one sample in a study of cytomegalovirus exposure and HLA in healthy donors. Profiling relied on immunoSEQ multiplex PCR, and the TCRdb table lists in-frame clones only, not all of them. The data show some 270,000 clones, approximately 83% seen once. The specimen was PBMCs. These receptors all come from a woman between 18 and 30 years old in good health and CMV-seronegative. Each CDR3 is given with its conserved first and last residue. Size values are once, few and many counts, or a class for expanded clones, and some rows have none.

j_gene: TRBJ1-2; abundance: few; v_gene: TRBV30; CDR3aa: CAWSVVGASGYTF
j_gene: TRBJ1-1; abundance: NA; v_gene: TRBV7-8; CDR3aa: CASSRQGLPNTEAFF
j_gene: TRBJ2-4; abundance: NA; v_gene: TRBV7-2; CDR3aa: CASSPSTGGPNIQYF
j_gene: TRBJ1-2; abundance: NA; v_gene: TRBV4-1; CDR3aa: CASSRTGTDNYGYTF
j_gene: TRBJ2-2; abundance: NA; v_gene: TRBV11-2; CDR3aa: CASSLEGQNTGELFF
j_gene: TRBJ2-1; abundance: NA; v_gene: TRBV9; CDR3aa: CASSGGQGTYNEQFF
j_gene: TRBJ1-2; abundance: NA; v_gene: TRBV6-1; CDR3aa: CASSDRGNYGYTF
j_gene: TRBJ2-7; abundance: many; v_gene: TRBV29-1; CDR3aa: CSARGDRYEQYF
j_gene: TRBJ2-1; abundance: NA; v_gene: TRBV5-1; CDR3aa: CASSLWGDEQFF
j_gene: TRBJ2-2; abundance: NA; v_gene: TRBV5-1; CDR3aa: CASSFEAGVSTGELFF
j_gene: TRBJ2-7; abundance: NA; v_gene: TRBV6-5; CDR3aa: CASSYVAGPYEQYF
j_gene: TRBJ1-1; abundance: NA; v_gene: TRBV6-1; CDR3aa: CASSEIWTGMNTEAFF
j_gene: TRBJ2-5; abundance: NA; v_gene: TRBV4-3; CDR3aa: CASSQDLDSPQYF
j_gene: TRBJ2-5; abundance: NA; v_gene: TRBV13; CDR3aa: CASKRTAGGETQYF
j_gene: TRBJ2-3; abundance: NA; v_gene: TRBV10-3; CDR3aa: CAINPRGGLADTQYF
j_gene: TRBJ2-1; abundance: NA; v_gene: TRBV5-8; CDR3aa: CASGAFRGYNEQFF
j_gene: TRBJ1-2; abundance: NA; v_gene: TRBV6-5; CDR3aa: CASSYAGTGDGYTF
j_gene: TRBJ2-7; abundance: NA; v_gene: TRBV2; CDR3aa: CASSEWGGSGSYEQYF
j_gene: TRBJ2-7; abundance: NA; v_gene: TRBV6-5; CDR3aa: CASSPGQGSYEQYF
j_gene: TRBJ1-3; abundance: once; v_gene: TRBV4-1; CDR3aa: CASSQPRGNPGNTIYF
j_gene: TRBJ2-7; abundance: NA; v_gene: TRBV2; CDR3aa: CASRQGIEQYF
j_gene: TRBJ2-7; abundance: NA; v_gene: TRBV10-3; CDR3aa: CAISTGDLSYEQYF
j_gene: TRBJ2-7; abundance: NA; v_gene: TRBV2; CDR3aa: CACRDRSFGEQYF
j_gene: TRBJ1-6; abundance: many; v_gene: TRBV6-4; CDR3aa: CASSDTATGDNSPLHF
j_gene: TRBJ2-1; abundance: NA; v_gene: TRBV11-3; CDR3aa: CASSLELWLAGETYNEQFF
j_gene: TRBJ2-7; abundance: once; v_gene: TRBV18; CDR3aa: CASSPTPGQFYEQYF
j_gene: TRBJ1-5; abundance: NA; v_gene: TRBV5-6; CDR3aa: CASSLAGIDQPQHF
j_gene: TRBJ1-1; abundance: NA; v_gene: TRBV11-3; CDR3aa: CASSLGTDEAFF
j_gene: TRBJ1-2; abundance: NA; v_gene: TRBV6-7; CDR3aa: CASSYSDRPLINYGYTF
j_gene: TRBJ1-4; abundance: once; v_gene: TRBV30; CDR3aa: CAWLQGPTNEKLFF
j_gene: TRBJ1-2; abundance: NA; v_gene: TRBV6-5; CDR3aa: CASSYSGGVNYGYTF
j_gene: TRBJ2-7; abundance: NA; v_gene: TRBV4-2; CDR3aa: CASRGLADPYEQYF
j_gene: TRBJ2-3; abundance: NA; v_gene: TRBV15; CDR3aa: CATSRDPRTGRDTDTQYF
j_gene: TRBJ1-6; abundance: NA; v_gene: TRBV30; CDR3aa: CAWSPGNSPLHF
j_gene: TRBJ2-4; abundance: NA; v_gene: TRBV4-3; CDR3aa: CASSRGQGASAKNIQYF
j_gene: TRBJ2-2; abundance: NA; v_gene: TRBV27; CDR3aa: CASSLGGQLSGELFF
j_gene: TRBJ2-1; abundance: NA; v_gene: TRBV9; CDR3aa: CASSVGTGDTYNEQFF
j_gene: TRBJ2-7; abundance: few; v_gene: TRBV25-1; CDR3aa: CASRPRTGGSYEQYF
j_gene: TRBJ2-1; abundance: NA; v_gene: TRBV6-1; CDR3aa: CASSSQRGRGDEQFF
j_gene: TRBJ1-1; abundance: NA; v_gene: TRBV28; CDR3aa: CASHSVGGVSEAFF
j_gene: TRBJ1-2; abundance: NA; v_gene: TRBV6-5; CDR3aa: CASSYQTGLDGYTF
j_gene: TRBJ1-2; abundance: NA; v_gene: TRBV27; CDR3aa: CASSLKGHLNYGYTF